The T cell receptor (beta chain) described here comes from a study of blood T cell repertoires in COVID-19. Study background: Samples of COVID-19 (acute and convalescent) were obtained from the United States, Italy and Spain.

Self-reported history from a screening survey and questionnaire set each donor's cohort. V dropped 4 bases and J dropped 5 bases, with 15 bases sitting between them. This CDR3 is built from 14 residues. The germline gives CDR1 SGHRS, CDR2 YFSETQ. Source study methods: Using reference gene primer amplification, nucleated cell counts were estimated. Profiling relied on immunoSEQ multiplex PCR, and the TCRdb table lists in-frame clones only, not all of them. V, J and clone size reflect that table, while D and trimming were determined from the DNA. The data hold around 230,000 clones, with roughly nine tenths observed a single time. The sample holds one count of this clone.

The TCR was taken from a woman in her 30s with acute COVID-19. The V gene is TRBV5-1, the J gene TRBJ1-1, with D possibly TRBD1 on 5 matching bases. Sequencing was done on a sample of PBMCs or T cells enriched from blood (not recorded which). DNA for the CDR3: TGCGCCAGCAGCCCCAACTCGGGGGGGACTGAAGCTTTCTTT. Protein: CASSPNSGGTEAFF.